A selection of T cell receptor beta chains follows, all from one sample in a study of blood T cell repertoires in COVID-19. TCRdb keeps only in-frame clones here, not all; method: immunoSEQ multiplex PCR. The sample includes around 280,000 clones, around 90% of them seen just once. Sequencing was done on a sample of PBMCs or T cells enriched from blood (not recorded which). The receptor set was obtained from a woman between 18 and 29 years old with acute COVID-19. Each CDR3 is given with its conserved first and last residue. The D gene is left open where the match is weak. The size entry is marked missing in some rows and otherwise reads once, few, many or a size class.

V gene,J gene,D gene,clone size,CDR3 protein,CDR3 DNA
TRBV4-3,TRBJ2-7,TRBD1,NA,CASSRSAGTGNYEQYF,TGCGCCAGCAGCCGGTCAGCCGGGACAGGCAACTACGAGCAGTACTTC
TRBV27,TRBJ2-1,NA,once,CASSLASYNEQFF,TGTGCCAGCAGTTTGGCTAGCTACAATGAGCAGTTCTTC
TRBV4-1,TRBJ1-2,TRBD1,NA,CASSQALYQGAESDTF,TGCGCCAGCAGCCAAGCTTTGTATCAGGGGGCGGAGTCAGACACCTTC
TRBV6-1,TRBJ1-5,NA,NA,CASSEAGGGTYQPQHF,TGTGCCAGCAGTGAAGCAGGGGGGGGGACCTATCAGCCCCAGCATTTT
TRBV5-1,TRBJ1-1,TRBD1,NA,CASSSQGGNTEAFF,TGCGCCAGCAGCTCGCAGGGGGGGAACACTGAAGCTTTCTTT
TRBV7-2,TRBJ2-1,NA,NA,CASSLSVGLASYNEQFF,TGTGCCAGCAGCTTGAGCGTTGGGCTAGCCTCCTACAATGAGCAGTTCTTC
TRBV7-2,TRBJ2-7,NA,NA,CASSQSPIFSYEQYF,TGTGCCAGCAGCCAAAGCCCCATCTTCTCCTACGAGCAGTACTTC
TRBV20-1,TRBJ1-5,TRBD1,NA,CSASTWDRGNQPQHF,TGCAGTGCTAGTACCTGGGACAGGGGGAATCAGCCCCAGCATTTT
TRBV28,TRBJ2-3,TRBD2,NA,CASSLFGGRSTDTQYF,TGTGCCAGCAGTTTATTTGGCGGGAGGAGCACAGATACGCAGTATTTT
TRBV4-3,TRBJ2-7,TRBD2,NA,CASSQDIAGGYYEQYF,TGCGCCAGCAGCCAAGATATAGCGGGAGGTTACTACGAGCAGTACTTC
TRBV11-2,TRBJ2-7,TRBD2,NA,CASSLDPPWTSGRAYEQYF,TGTGCCAGCAGCTTAGATCCTCCCTGGACTAGCGGGAGGGCGTACGAGCAGTACTTC
TRBV4-3,TRBJ1-4,NA,NA,CASSSQGRSGYGEKLFF,TGCGCCAGCAGCTCCCAAGGTCGAAGCGGTTATGGTGAAAAACTGTTTTTT
TRBV24-1,TRBJ1-2,TRBD1,once,CATSDRGQAYGYTF,TGTGCCACCAGTGATCGCGGACAGGCCTATGGCTACACCTTC
TRBV7-9,TRBJ2-1,TRBD2,NA,CASSTRGGVAGLYNEQFF,TGTGCCAGCAGCACCCGGGGGGGCGTAGCGGGACTCTACAATGAGCAGTTCTTC
TRBV11-2,TRBJ2-2,NA,NA,CASSLDYRAGELFF,TGTGCCAGCAGCTTAGACTACAGGGCCGGGGAGCTGTTTTTT
TRBV29-1,TRBJ2-1,TRBD2,NA,CSVDGSGVLSSSYNEQFF,TGCAGCGTTGACGGGAGCGGGGTCTTATCGAGCTCCTACAATGAGCAGTTCTTC
TRBV5-1,TRBJ1-6,NA,NA,CASSLTGGSNSPLHF,TGCGCCAGCAGCTTGACGGGGGGATCTAATTCACCCCTCCACTTT
TRBV5-6,TRBJ1-4,TRBD1,once,CASSAFTGGDREKLFF,TGTGCCAGCAGCGCGTTTACAGGGGGAGATCGGGAAAAACTGTTTTTT
TRBV7-8,TRBJ2-7,TRBD1,NA,CASSLVRPTGRNEQYF,TGTGCCAGCAGCTTAGTGCGTCCGACAGGGCGAAACGAGCAGTACTTC